This TCR beta chain was retrieved from a study of blood T cells in healthy people across ages (dated by TCRdb to the mid-2010s). Study-wide context: In model experiments, template switching captured roughly one uniquely barcoded TCR beta cDNA molecule for every two T cells. The study measured age-related changes in TCR beta repertoire diversity using deep sequencing normalized with unique cDNA molecular identifiers. Four age groups were formed from the donors: young (average approximately 15 years), middle-aged (around 40), aged (around 62) and long-lived (about 80). To avoid experimental bias, donors of different ages were randomly spread across the sequencing lanes. Two additional independent replicas of 1 million unique cDNA reads from the same blood draw were analyzed for two donors (one aged 18 to 30 and one aged 80 or older). General conclusions and limits of the study: Total diversity estimates from one million sequenced T cells were considered lower bounds and underestimates. Since profiling was done on bulk unsorted PBMCs, naive and antigen-experienced compartments could not be conclusively compared. Compared with the aged group, more naive CD4+ T cells, fewer expanded clones and increased TCR diversity were shown by the long-lived group, suggesting age selection. As age increased, observed TCR beta diversity per million T cells dropped in a roughly linear way, and a significant reduction was already evident by age roughly 40. There was a strong correlation between observed TCR beta diversity and the percentage of naive T cells measured by flow cytometry. Because donor CMV infection status was unknown, age-related changes in expanded clonotypes were potentially confounded.

Library creation used 5' RACE. Sequencer: Illumina HiSeq 2500. The second PCR ran for roughly 7 to 12 cycles and used a J-beta primer mix along with a sample-barcoded 5' primer. A template-switch 5' adaptor carrying 12 random nucleotides introduced a unique molecular identifier onto each TCR beta cDNA molecule. At least 2.5 million CDR3-containing paired-end reads were obtained from each sample. First-strand cDNA synthesis was performed from all RNA using the Mint cDNA synthesis kit, with priming by a TRBC-specific oligonucleotide. Following uracil-DNA glycosylase treatment, all cDNA underwent a first 18-cycle PCR with the universal primers M1SS and BC2_uni_R. The paper's data handling went like this. For normalization, 1 million high-quality reads, each with a distinct molecular identifier, were randomly selected from each sample. Instead of being binned into consensus sequences, reads with shared molecular identifiers were discarded. MiTCR, run with a Q25 quality threshold and the strictest error-elimination algorithm, handled CDR3 identification, clonotype clustering and error correction. A nonparametric unseen species model using Euler transformation provided a lower-bound estimate of total TCR beta diversity. TCRdb applied fastp at Q25 and MiXCR to the public reads, then kept only in-frame beta chains. Rows with a matching CDR3 protein are joined into one entry that keeps the most common DNA and genes. The V and J calls come from TCRdb's annotation, not from the publication. For this sample there are about 1,500,000 distinct CDR3 sequences; about 43% appear just once. The ten largest account for 7% to 9.5% of the sample.

Notes on this clonotype: Its antigen is currently not known. Base qualities are missing; no much larger clone stands one base away.

CDR1 and CDR2, looked up from the germline V gene, are MNHNS and SASEGT. V is trimmed back by 7 bases and J by 7 bases, and the junction contains 13 bases that no gene match accounts for. The CDR3 spans 15 residues, from the cysteine through the phenylalanine. The DNA shown is the 45-base CDR3, in frame from base 1. Donors were 39 systemically healthy Caucasian individuals from Russia aged about 6 to 100 years. Around 10 milliliters of peripheral blood were collected from each donor into EDTA-treated Vacutainer tubes. Ficoll-Paque density-gradient centrifugation was used to isolate PBMCs, with at least 6.5 million per sample. Total RNA was extracted from PBMCs with Trizol reagent, with at least 5 micrograms obtained per sample. For every donor, flow cytometry on a PBMC aliquot measured the percentage of naive CD45RAhigh/CD27high T cells.

The sequence came from a woman aged 18-29 years in good health. The V and J genes are TRBV6-1 and TRBJ2-7; TRBD2 agrees with 10 junctional bases. The sample taken for sequencing was blood. The sequenced DNA is TGTGCCAGCACCCCCGGGACTAGCGTACACAATGAGCAGTACTTC. This sequence encodes CASTPGTSVHNEQYF.